This TCR beta chain emerged from a study of T cell responses to AZD1222 COVID-19 vaccine (TCRdb year 2021). With respect to the entire study: AZD1222 recipients with second doses at about 4 weeks or about 12 weeks were pooled, because spike-specific TCR depth and breadth did not differ between schedules. TCR sequencing covered 230 or so trial participants: 200 to 220 given two doses of AZD1222 and 26 given two doses of MenACWY control vaccine. Trial participants were enrolled into age subgroups of 18-55, 56-69 and 70-plus years, which contained 148, 28 and 57 TCR-sequenced participants, respectively. What the research found in general, with its limitations: Epitopes outside the regions mutated in the B.1.351 and B.1.1.7 variants were reportedly recognized by nearly half of the unique spike-specific TCRs. Most participants were white British and females outnumbered males, and the authors suggested that clonal diversity may have been underestimated. The 56-69-year group was small, and its depth increase did not reach significance, likely because of low power. A significant rise in spike-specific TCR breadth and depth was observed after two AZD1222 doses relative to day 0 and relative to MenACWY recipients. Vaccine-associated CD4 TCRs spanned the whole spike protein, with dominant responses in regions 160-218 and 743-854. Because no samples from the day 14 peak response were available, repertoires could be characterized only after the peak T cell response. Conclusions about previously exposed vaccinees are limited because only a handful of AZD1222 recipients were SARS-CoV-2 seropositive at baseline.

Via the germline V gene, CDR1 is MGHRA and CDR2 YSYEKL. The germline V and J ends show losses of 5 bases and 8 bases respectively, and no gene match explains 6 bases of the junction. The CDR3 contains 13 residues, cysteine and phenylalanine counted. Only the CDR3 part of the read is kept: 39 bases, read in frame from the first base. About this clone itself: There is no known antigen for this receptor. Base qualities are not provided; no much larger clone lies one nucleotide away.

The CDR3 regions of human TCRbeta chains were analyzed by immunosequencing. The study's processing was this. TCRs in the repertoires were matched against a reference library of SARS-CoV-2-specific TCRs that had been generated with the MIRA antigen-specificity platform. Breadth meant the fraction of unique TCRs that were SARS-CoV-2-associated, whereas depth meant the fraction of total T cells that were SARS-CoV-2-associated. Using the MIRA data, each spike-specific TCR was assigned both to the spike region to which the TCR was reactive and to a CD4 or CD8 class. Log10-transformed breadth and depth values were compared by one-way ANOVA with Sidak's multiple comparisons tests. In its TCRdb copy, this immuneACCESS table keeps in-frame sequences only and misses some clones. Where compared with another copy, unresolved V genes explain less than half of these, and the others have no known cause. That table gives V, J and clone size, and the DNA gave D and trimming. This sample comprises about 150,000 clones, 85% to 95% of them detected only once. Of the sample, just over 5% is held by the ten largest clones.

The time point label of this sample denotes: baseline before first vaccination. Samples from vaccinated people were obtained from the UK trials COV001 and COV002, which included a single-blind randomized controlled phase 2/3 trial of AZD1222 (ChAdOx1 nCoV-19) in healthy adults. For TCRbeta chain sequencing, PBMC samples were collected from trial participants at day 0 and at day 28 after the second dose. Material: peripheral blood, obtained on day 0 of AZD1222 vaccination. The sequence links TRBV4-1 to TRBJ2-1; TRBD2 lines up with 7 middle nucleotides. The receptor comes from an adult in good health. CDR3 region: CASSGLVVDEQFF. In nucleotide form, the sequence is TGCGCCAGCAGCGGACTAGTGGTGGATGAGCAGTTCTTC.